Shown below are 5 T cell receptor beta chains from a single sample sequenced in a study of T cell clusters in autoimmune cytopenias. TRB amplification used roughly 250 ng of peripheral blood genomic DNA. Multiplex touch-down PCR amplified TRB using TRB-A and TRB-B pools in one tube. TCRdb re-analyzed the multiplex PCR reads; it lists each CDR3 protein once, without DNA. The sample spans over 3,500 distinct CDR3 sequences; the ten largest clones claim around 19%. The data were also submitted as part of a second study, on T cell repertoires in aging, cancer and after chemotherapy.

The material sequenced was peripheral blood. Receptors were obtained from a human donor in good health.

This clonotype is labeled medium-sized based on frequency. The CDR3 spells CASSLIPPYTSGANVLTF. The chain links TRBV5-5 to TRBJ2-6; TCRdb reports TRBD1, a call that lacks DNA to check it against. Germline assignment: CDR1 SGHKS and CDR2 YYEKEE (reference sequence). This CDR3 is built from 18 residues. The variable domain in full, with the rest retrieved from reference TRBV5-5 and TRBJ2-6, is DAGVTQSPTHLIKTRGQQVTLRCSPISGHKSVSWYQQVLGQGPQFIFQYYEKEERGRGNFPDRFSARQFPNYSSELNVNALLLGDSALYLCASSLIPPYTSGANVLTFGAGSRLTVL.

According to its frequency, this clonotype is medium-sized. The V and J genes are TRBV6-5 and TRBJ1-2. This CDR3 is 14 amino acids long. CDR1 is MNHEY and CDR2 is SVGAGI in the germline V gene. The CDR3 reads CASSYQVGNYGYTF.

In terms of frequency, this clonotype is medium-sized. The chain has TRBV6-1 and TRBJ1-5; TCRdb returns TRBD1, unconfirmable since there is no DNA. Germline V gene lookup returns CDR1 MNHNS and CDR2 SASEGT. This CDR3 is built from 15 residues. CDR3 loop: CASSEQAGYGQPQHF.

According to its frequency, this clonotype is medium-sized (0.01 to 0.1%). The chain combines TRBV5-4 with TRBJ1-2; absent DNA, TCRdb's TRBD1 call cannot be checked. The CDR3 has 14 residues. The germline gives CDR1 SGHNT, CDR2 YYREEE (reference sequence). This CDR3 is CASGRTGDDYGYTF.

In terms of frequency, this clonotype is medium-sized (0.01 to 0.1%). The chain uses TRBV6-5 and TRBJ1-2. CDR3 size: 12 residues. Germline V lookup: CDR1 MNHEY, CDR2 SVGAGI. The CDR3 region is CASSSSWGGYTF.